The 16 T cell receptor beta chains listed next were all sequenced from one sample in a study of patients and donors after allogeneic stem cell transplantation. MiXCR, run by TCRdb on the RT-PCR reads, gives a single entry per CDR3 protein. The table records about 150,000 distinct CDR3 sequences, about two fifths of them present only once. The sequencing input was blood, either unsorted or a sorted T cell fraction (not recorded which). The receptor source for this set is a human donor who was either an allogeneic HSCT recipient or a stem cell or donor lymphocyte infusion donor (not recorded which). It is not recorded whose cells these are; they may come from a transplant donor.

V gene TRBV27 combines with J gene TRBJ1-2; 7 bases map to TRBD1. Germline loops: CDR1 MNHEY, CDR2 SMNVEV (reference sequence). This CDR3 has 13 residues. With 6 bases clipped from V and 2 bases from J, the junction kept 3 bases outside the gene matches. Here the CDR3 reads CASRPGQNYGYTF. The DNA for the CDR3 is TGTGCCAGCAGACCGGGACAGAACTATGGCTACACCTTC.

This clonotype was detected only a few times. The chain recombines TRBV9 with TRBJ1-1, with D unresolved. With 4 bases removed from V and 2 bases from J, the gap between germline ends came to 9 bases. Germline assignment: CDR1 SGDLS and CDR2 YYNGEE. The CDR3 runs 13 residues. The CDR3 DNA reads TGTGCCAGCAGCCCAAGAGAAAACACTGAAGCTTTCTTT. It codes for CASSPRENTEAFF.

This rearrangement joins TRBV6-6 to TRBJ1-1; 9 positions agree with TRBD1. Germline V lookup: CDR1 MNHNY, CDR2 SVGAGI (reference sequence). The CDR3 totals 15 residues. V gave up 2 bases and J gave up 9 bases; unmatched junction bases: 10. The CDR3 DNA sequence: TGTGCCAGCAGTTACGTACCGGGACAGGGTGAACAAGCTTTCTTT. It translates to CASSYVPGQGEQAFF.

This rearrangement joins TRBV6-6 to TRBJ1-1; D unresolved. The V end was cut by 3 bases, the J end by 11 bases, with 16 bases between. This CDR3 has 13 amino acids. Per germline, CDR1 MNHNY and CDR2 SVGAGI (reference sequence). The CDR3 coding sequence is TGTGCCAGCAGTTATTCCGGACGCCTTGGGGCTTTCTTT. It translates to CASSYSGRLGAFF.

The V and J genes are TRBV6-5 and TRBJ2-6; D unclear. The germline V gene encodes CDR1 MNHEY and CDR2 SVGAGI. The CDR3 sequence is 15 residues long. V gave up 6 bases and J gave up 0 bases, with 9 bases separating them. CDR3 loop: CASSNHASGANVLTF. CDR3 nucleotide sequence: TGTGCCAGCAGCAACCATGCCTCTGGGGCCAACGTCCTGACTTTC.

The chain recombines TRBV7-6 with TRBJ1-3; no clear D. Germline CDR1 SGHVS, CDR2 FNYEAQ. V gave up 5 bases and J gave up 8 bases, with 7 bases separating them. This CDR3 comprises 11 residues. CDR3: CASSARDTIYF. CDR3 DNA sequence: TGTGCCAGCAGCGCGAGAGACACCATATATTTT.

This clonotype was seen just once. The rearrangement links TRBV7-3 to TRBJ2-1, with TRBD1 matching over 10 bases. V lost 5 bases to trimming and J lost 5 bases; unmatched junction nucleotides: 6. Germline loops: CDR1 SGHTA, CDR2 FQGTGA. The CDR3 covers 15 residues. CDR3 bases: TGTGCCAGCAGCCCGGGGACAGGGGTGAACAATGAGCAGTTCTTC. The encoded protein is CASSPGTGVNNEQFF.

In its sample, this clonotype was seen a few times. V and J are TRBV7-9 and TRBJ1-1; D unresolved. V lost 1 base and J lost 4, with 7 bases in between. The CDR3 has 13 amino acids. Per the germline V gene, CDR1 is SEHNR and CDR2 is FQNEAQ (reference sequence). The CDR3 reads CASSLVPSTEAFF. CDR3 bases: TGTGCCAGCAGCTTAGTTCCGAGCACTGAAGCTTTCTTT.

This rearrangement joins TRBV12-3 or TRBV12-4 to TRBJ2-3; no clear D gene. This CDR3 has 15 residues. Between the trimmed V and J ends, which lost 2 bases and 2 bases, there was a span of 11 bases. The CDR3 sequence is CASSLLQLPTDTQYF. CDR3 in DNA: TGTGCCAGCAGTTTATTACAGCTGCCCACAGATACGCAGTATTTT.

The chain joins TRBV29-1 to TRBJ1-2, with 7 nucleotides matching TRBD1. Germline assignment: CDR1 SQVTM and CDR2 ANQGSEA. The CDR3 spans 15 residues. The ends lost 0 bases at V and 2 bases at J; junction bases unmatched: 6. CDR3 DNA sequence: TGCAGCGTTGAAGAGGACAGGAGTACCAACTATGGCTACACCTTC. Residues: CSVEEDRSTNYGYTF.

The V gene is TRBV29-1, the J gene TRBJ1-4; D may be TRBD1 (5 bases). Per the germline V gene, CDR1 is SQVTM and CDR2 is ANQGSEA. This CDR3 is 13 amino acids long. Trimming cost V 5 bases and J 8 bases, with 15 bases left between them. CDR3 region: CSVLFEGSEKLFF. CDR3 coding DNA: TGCAGCGTTCTTTTTGAGGGGAGCGAAAAACTGTTTTTT.

This rearrangement joins TRBV9 to TRBJ1-1; D may be TRBD1 (5 bases). From germline, CDR1 is SGDLS and CDR2 YYNGEE. Trimming took 4 bases from V and 10 from J, leaving 14 bases between them. CDR3 size: 12 residues. This CDR3 reads CASSPARGGAFF. The CDR3 region has the DNA TGTGCCAGCAGCCCGGCTCGGGGGGGAGCTTTCTTT. The entire variable domain, with the rest obtained from reference TRBV9 and TRBJ1-1, is as follows: DSGVTQTPKHLITATGQRVTLRCSPRSGDLSVYWYQQSLDQGLQFLIQYYNGEERAKGNILERFSAQQFPDLHSELNLSSLELGDSALYFCASSPARGGAFFGQGTRLTVV.

The chain has TRBV24-1 and TRBJ2-7; D not certain. V was cut by 7 bases and J by 1 base, with 16 bases left in between. The length of the CDR3 is 15 residues. CDR1 is KGHDR and CDR2 is SFDVKD in the germline V gene. CDR3 sequence reads: CATRAGPEASYEQYF. The CDR3 region has the DNA TGTGCCACCAGGGCCGGGCCTGAAGCTTCCTACGAGCAGTACTTC.

This clonotype was detected once. This rearrangement joins TRBV28 to TRBJ2-7; the D is unclear. The CDR3 extends over 13 amino acids. CDR1 is MDHEN and CDR2 is SYDVKM in the germline V gene. With 5 bases removed from V and 2 bases from J, the gap between germline ends came to 10 bases. This CDR3 reads CASSPPIPYEQYF. The DNA for the CDR3 is TGTGCCAGCAGTCCACCTATACCCTACGAGCAGTACTTC.

The chain joins TRBV29-1 to TRBJ2-5; maybe TRBD1 (5 bases). Germline V gives CDR1 SQVTM, CDR2 ANQGSEA. The CDR3 totals 13 residues. Trimming took 2 bases from V and 5 from J, leaving 12 bases between them. CDR3 sequence (DNA): TGCAGCGTTGAAACAGACAGCTCTGAGACCCAGTACTTC. Protein: CSVETDSSETQYF.

The rearrangement joins TRBV7-9 to TRBJ2-7, with D unclear. Germline V gives CDR1 SEHNR, CDR2 FQNEAQ (reference sequence). The CDR3 is 11 amino acids. V was clipped by 5 bases and J by 2 bases, with 4 bases between them. Here the CDR3 reads CASSNTYEQYF. As DNA, the CDR3 is TGTGCCAGCAGCAACACCTACGAGCAGTACTTC.